The sequence of this T cell receptor beta chain was determined in a study of OX40 agonist ivuxolimab in advanced cancers. Study observations and caveats: The authors also found low normalized T-cell clonal expansion in some nonresponders. At 0.1 to 3.0 mg/kg and by week 6, clonal expansion occurred in CD4+ and CD8+ blood T cells.

Repertoires were generated with immunoSEQ multiplex PCR, while TCRdb's copy carries only in-frame clones and drops some. Here the sample spans about 64,000 clones, around 90% being singletons. Concerning this clone: The antigen is unknown.

Germline-derived CDR1 and CDR2 are MDHEN and SYDVKM. There are 16 residues in the CDR3. The V gene end was trimmed by 6 bases and the J gene end by 0 bases; junction bases not matched to a gene: 7. The rearrangement links TRBV28 to TRBJ2-4, with 8 bases aligning to TRBD1. Sequencing was performed on CD4+ or CD8+ T cells sorted from blood, taken in a trial of the OX40 agonist ivuxolimab. The sequence derives from an adult with an advanced solid tumor such as melanoma, head and neck, liver or kidney cancer. CDR3 sequence reads: CASSTGTGIAKNIQYF. The CDR3, as DNA: TGTGCCAGCAGCACCGGGACAGGAATAGCCAAAAACATTCAGTACTTC.